Detailed here is one T cell receptor beta chain. The antigen remains unidentified. The sample carries other DNA sequences with the same CDR3. Trimming cost V 0 bases and J 5 bases, with 7 bases left between them. The CDR3 has 13 amino acids. CDR1 and CDR2 (germline): MNHEY, SVGAGI. The primer mix had 60 Vbeta and 13 Jbeta primers. The assay was immunoSEQ multiplex PCR, and TCRdb's table has in-frame clones only and misses some. The sample has 250,000 to 350,000 clones, 86% seen once. The record originates from a study of cytomegalovirus exposure and HLA in healthy donors. Study-level findings and limits: A later analysis reportedly found that, within productive TCRs, an Asian-associated ancestry cluster had fewer N-insertions than the mean observed across the roughly 630 donors.

Sample: PBMCs. The chain is built from TRBV6-5 and TRBJ2-5; unclear D gene. This sequence originates from a man aged 35-49 years in good health and CMV-seropositive. CDR3 loop: CASSYSSRETQYF. The DNA of the CDR3 is TGTGCCAGCAGTTACTCTAGCCGGGAGACCCAGTACTTC.